The clone carrying this T cell receptor beta chain was observed many times. The data originate from a study of prognosis after radiotherapy for stage I lung cancer. Study in general: Distant metastases arose in a handful of patients, median around 7 months post-radiotherapy; 15 had no significant progression.

The CDR3 contains 10 residues. The V gene's germline CDR1 is DFQATT and CDR2 SNEGSKA (reference sequence). Two-round multiplex PCR on genomic DNA was the method by which TCR beta CDR3 was amplified. Every TRBV and TRBJ gene had its own specific primer in first-round PCR. TCRdb analysed the multiplex PCR reads with MiXCR anew, one entry per CDR3 protein. In the table there are over 10,000 distinct CDR3 sequences, about 50% of which are singletons. Investigators drew roughly 6.2 milliliters of peripheral blood at each of two time points. The specimen comprised PBMCs, sampled before or after stereotactic body radiation therapy (not recorded which). The V call is TRBV20-1, the J call TRBJ1-1, with unresolved D. This TCR was sampled from a donor of 50 years or more with non-small cell lung cancer. The CDR3 DNA reads TGCCTGTTGAGATACACTGAAGCTTTCTTT. Its translation is CLLRYTEAFF.